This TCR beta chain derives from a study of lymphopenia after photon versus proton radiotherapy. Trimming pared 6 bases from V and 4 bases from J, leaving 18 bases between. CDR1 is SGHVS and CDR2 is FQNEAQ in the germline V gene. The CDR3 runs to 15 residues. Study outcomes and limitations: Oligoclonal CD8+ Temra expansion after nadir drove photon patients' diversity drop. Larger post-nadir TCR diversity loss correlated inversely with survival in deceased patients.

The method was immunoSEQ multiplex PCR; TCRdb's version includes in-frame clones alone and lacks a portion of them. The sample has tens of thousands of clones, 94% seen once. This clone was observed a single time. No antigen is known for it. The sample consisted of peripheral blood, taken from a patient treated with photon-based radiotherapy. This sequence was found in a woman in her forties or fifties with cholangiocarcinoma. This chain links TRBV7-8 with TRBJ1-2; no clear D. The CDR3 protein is CASRESGGRSYGYTF. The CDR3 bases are TGTGCCAGCAGGGAAAGCGGCGGCAGGTCCTATGGCTACACCTTC.